One sample yielded the 9 T cell receptor beta chains listed below, sequenced in a study of cytomegalovirus exposure and HLA in healthy donors. Primers included in the PCR were 60 Vbeta and 13 Jbeta primers. The table came from immunoSEQ multiplex PCR; TCRdb's copy has only in-frame clones and leaves some out. The table includes 110,000 to 150,000 clones, around four fifths detected once. Material: PBMCs. These receptors were taken from a boy between 2 and 10 years old in good health and CMV-seronegative.

This clone has just one count. An end of the junction differs from the germline gene, which may be a read error. This chain joins TRBV7-9 and TRBJ1-1, with 7 bases that match TRBD1. Germline V gene sequence: CDR1 SEHNR, CDR2 FQNEAQ (reference sequence). The CDR3 loop spans 17 amino acids. CDR3 sequence reads: CSSRGIGQEDWNTEAFF. CDR3 DNA sequence: TGTTCCAGCAGGGGGATCGGCCAGGAGGACTGGAACACTGAAGCTTTCTTT.

The gene calls are TRBV28 and TRBJ2-3; perhaps TRBD2 as D (6 bases). The germline V gene encodes CDR1 MDHEN and CDR2 SYDVKM. The CDR3 totals 15 residues. V shed 6 bases and J shed 1 base, with 14 bases lying between them. In DNA, the CDR3 is TGTGCCAGCAGCGCTTACGGGAGTGGCACAGATACGCAGTATTTT. This gives the protein CASSAYGSGTDTQYF.

This clone appeared once. The V call is TRBV28, the J call TRBJ1-2; TRBD1 aligns across 7 bases. CDR1 and CDR2 (germline): MDHEN, SYDVKM. V trimming: 7 bases; J trimming: 4 bases; junction bases outside the gene matches: 12. The CDR3 spans 15 residues. Here the CDR3 DNA reads TGTGCCAGCACCGAACGGGACAGTGGAGTCTATGGCTACACCTTC. Its translation: CASTERDSGVYGYTF.

This clone was observed once. This chain joins TRBV5-4 and TRBJ2-2; possibly TRBD2 for D (5 bases). The germline V gene has CDR1 SGHNT and CDR2 YYREEE (reference sequence). V was trimmed by 0 bases and J by 6 bases, leaving 12 bases between them. This CDR3 is 15 amino acids long. The chain's CDR3 is CASSLVVGKAGELFF. Written as DNA, the CDR3 is TGTGCCAGCAGCTTGGTAGTCGGGAAAGCCGGGGAGCTGTTTTTT.

The chain recombines TRBV7-2 with TRBJ1-1, with 7 bases lining up with TRBD1. This CDR3 comprises 15 residues. The trim removed 5 bases at V and 4 bases at J, leaving 10 bases unmatched. Per the germline V gene, CDR1 is SGHTA and CDR2 is FQGNSA. The CDR3 loop is CASSRYRGVGTEAFF. The CDR3 DNA reads as TGTGCCAGCAGCCGTTACAGGGGTGTGGGCACTGAAGCTTTCTTT.

The CDR3 sequence: CASSARGTEAFF. Written as DNA, the CDR3 is TGTGCCAGCAGCGCCCGGGGGACTGAAGCTTTCTTT. The chain is built from TRBV9 and TRBJ1-1; tentatively, D is TRBD1 (5 bases). The germline V gene encodes CDR1 SGDLS and CDR2 YYNGEE. V was cut by 3 bases and J by 5 bases, with 8 bases left in between. The CDR3 is 12 amino acids. The whole variable domain, remainder taken from reference TRBV9 and TRBJ1-1, is DSGVTQTPKHLITATGQRVTLRCSPRSGDLSVYWYQQSLDQGLQFLIQYYNGEERAKGNILERFSAQQFPDLHSELNLSSLELGDSALYFCASSARGTEAFFGQGTRLTVV.

For the CDR3, the DNA is TGTGCCAGCAGTGACGGGGCGGGAGCCGGGGAGCTGTTTTTT. Encoded protein: CASSDGAGAGELFF. V gene TRBV6-4 combines with J gene TRBJ2-2; 7 bases agree with TRBD2. The CDR3 spans 14 residues. Germline V gene data show CDR1 as MRHNA and CDR2 as SNTAGT. V lost 2 bases to trimming and J lost 6 bases; unmatched junction nucleotides: 3.

This rearrangement joins TRBV7-9 to TRBJ2-7; a possible D gene is TRBD2 (5 bases). The CDR3 covers 15 residues. V was pared by 1 base and J by 3 bases, with 13 bases between. Per the germline V gene, CDR1 is SEHNR and CDR2 is FQNEAQ (reference sequence). This CDR3 is CASSLEGTRDYEQYF. DNA for the CDR3: TGTGCCAGCAGCTTAGAAGGTACCCGGGACTACGAGCAGTACTTC.

Concerning this clone: A much larger clone sits a single nucleotide away, making a read error possible. The rearrangement uses TRBV6-5 and TRBJ2-3, with TRBD2 as a possible D gene (7 bases). The V gene lost 2 bases and the J gene lost 2 bases, with 8 bases spanning the gap. The CDR3 has 14 residues. The V gene's germline CDR1 is MNHEY and CDR2 SVGAGI. CDR3 coding DNA: TGTGCCAGCAGTTACGGGGGGGCCACAGATACGCAGTATTTT. It codes for CASSYGGATDTQYF.